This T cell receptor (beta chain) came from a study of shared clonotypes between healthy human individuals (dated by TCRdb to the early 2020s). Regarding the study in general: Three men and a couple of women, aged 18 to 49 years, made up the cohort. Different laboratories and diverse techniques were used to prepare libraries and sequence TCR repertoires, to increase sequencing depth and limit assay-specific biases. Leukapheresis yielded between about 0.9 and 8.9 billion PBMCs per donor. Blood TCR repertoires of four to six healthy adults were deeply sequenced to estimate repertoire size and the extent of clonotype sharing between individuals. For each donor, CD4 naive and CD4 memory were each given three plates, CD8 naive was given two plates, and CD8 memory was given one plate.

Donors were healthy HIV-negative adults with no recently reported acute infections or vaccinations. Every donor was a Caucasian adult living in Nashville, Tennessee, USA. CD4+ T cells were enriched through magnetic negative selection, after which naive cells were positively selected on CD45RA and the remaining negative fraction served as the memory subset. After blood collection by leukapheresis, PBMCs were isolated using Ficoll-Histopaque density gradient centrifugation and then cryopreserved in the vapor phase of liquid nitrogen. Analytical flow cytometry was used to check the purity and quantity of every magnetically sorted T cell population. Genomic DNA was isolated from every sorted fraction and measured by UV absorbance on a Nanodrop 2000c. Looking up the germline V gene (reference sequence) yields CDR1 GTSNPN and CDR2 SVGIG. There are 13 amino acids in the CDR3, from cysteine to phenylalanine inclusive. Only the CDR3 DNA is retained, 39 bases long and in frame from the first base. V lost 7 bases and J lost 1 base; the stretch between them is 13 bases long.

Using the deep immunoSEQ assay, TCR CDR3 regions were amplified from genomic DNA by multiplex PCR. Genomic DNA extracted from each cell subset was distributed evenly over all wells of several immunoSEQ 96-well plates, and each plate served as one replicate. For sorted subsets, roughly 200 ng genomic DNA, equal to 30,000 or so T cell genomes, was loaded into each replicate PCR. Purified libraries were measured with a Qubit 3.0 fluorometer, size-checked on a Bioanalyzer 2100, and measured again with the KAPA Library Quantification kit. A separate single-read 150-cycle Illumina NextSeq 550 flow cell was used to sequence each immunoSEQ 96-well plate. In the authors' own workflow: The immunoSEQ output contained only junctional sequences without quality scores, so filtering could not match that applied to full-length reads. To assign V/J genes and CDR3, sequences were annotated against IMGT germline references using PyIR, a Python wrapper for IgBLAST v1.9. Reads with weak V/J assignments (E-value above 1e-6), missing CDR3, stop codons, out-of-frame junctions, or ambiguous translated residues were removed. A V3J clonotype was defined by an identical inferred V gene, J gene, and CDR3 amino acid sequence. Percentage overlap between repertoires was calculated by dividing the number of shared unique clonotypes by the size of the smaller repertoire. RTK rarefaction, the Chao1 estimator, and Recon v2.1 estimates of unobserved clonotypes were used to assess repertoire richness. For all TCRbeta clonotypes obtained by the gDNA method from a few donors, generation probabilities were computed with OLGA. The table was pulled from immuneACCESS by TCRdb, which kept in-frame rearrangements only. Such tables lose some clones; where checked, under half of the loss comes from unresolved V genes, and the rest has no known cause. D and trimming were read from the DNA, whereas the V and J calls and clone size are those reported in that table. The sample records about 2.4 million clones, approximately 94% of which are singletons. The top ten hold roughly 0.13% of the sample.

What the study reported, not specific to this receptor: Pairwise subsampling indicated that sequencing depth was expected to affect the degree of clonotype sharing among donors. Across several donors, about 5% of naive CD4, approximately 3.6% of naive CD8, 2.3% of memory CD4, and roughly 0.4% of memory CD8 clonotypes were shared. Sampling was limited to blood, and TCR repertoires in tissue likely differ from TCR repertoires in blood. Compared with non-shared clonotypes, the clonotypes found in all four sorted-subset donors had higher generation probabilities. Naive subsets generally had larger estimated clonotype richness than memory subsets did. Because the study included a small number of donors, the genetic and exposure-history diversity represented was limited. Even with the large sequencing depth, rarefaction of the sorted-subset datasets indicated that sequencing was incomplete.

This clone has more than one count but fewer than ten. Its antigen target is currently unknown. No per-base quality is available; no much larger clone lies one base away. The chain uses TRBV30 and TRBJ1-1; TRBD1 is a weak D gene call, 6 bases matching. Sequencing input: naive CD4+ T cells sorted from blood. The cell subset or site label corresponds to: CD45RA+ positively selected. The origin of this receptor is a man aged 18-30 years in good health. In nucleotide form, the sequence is TGTGCCTCCGACAGGTTTCAGAACACTGAAGCTTTCTTT. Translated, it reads CASDRFQNTEAFF.